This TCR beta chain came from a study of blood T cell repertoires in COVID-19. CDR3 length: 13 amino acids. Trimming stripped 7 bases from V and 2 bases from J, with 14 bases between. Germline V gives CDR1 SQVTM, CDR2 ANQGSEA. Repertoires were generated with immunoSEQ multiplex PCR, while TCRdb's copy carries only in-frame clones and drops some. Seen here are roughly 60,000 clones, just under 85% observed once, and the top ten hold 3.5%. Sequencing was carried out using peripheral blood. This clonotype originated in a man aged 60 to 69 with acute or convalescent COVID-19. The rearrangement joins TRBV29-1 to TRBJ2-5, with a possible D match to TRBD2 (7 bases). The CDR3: CSGSGGAQETQYF. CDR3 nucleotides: TGCAGCGGCTCTGGGGGGGCACAAGAGACCCAGTACTTC.